The present entry profiles one T cell receptor beta chain with its context. Its antigen remains unknown. This sample was taken from a study of T cell responses to AZD1222 COVID-19 vaccine. Overall study findings and caveats: In all cases, repertoires were sampled only after the peak T cell response. Donors were chiefly white British, with a greater number of females, and clonal diversity was perhaps underestimated.

The table came from immunoSEQ multiplex PCR; TCRdb's copy has only in-frame clones and leaves some out. In the table there are 90,000 to 130,000 clones, about 90% of which are singletons. This CDR3 region has 14 residues. The V gene's germline CDR1 is SGHRS and CDR2 YFSETQ. The germline V and J ends were trimmed by 0 bases and 0 bases, with 7 bases remaining between them. The clonotype comes from an adult in good health. This chain links TRBV5-1 with TRBJ2-7; possible D gene TRBD2, 6 bases. Sequencing was performed on peripheral blood, taken on day 0 of AZD1222 vaccination. CDR3 in amino acids: CASSLAGLSYEQYF. The CDR3 bases are TGCGCCAGCAGCTTGGCGGGACTCTCCTACGAGCAGTACTTC. Full variable domain (outside the CDR3, taken from reference TRBV5-1 and TRBJ2-7): KAGVTQTPRYLIKTRGQQVTLSCSPISGHRSVSWYQQTPGQGLQFLFEYFSETQRNKGNFPGRFSGRQFSNSRSEMNVSTLELGDSALYLCASSLAGLSYEQYFGPGTRLTVT.